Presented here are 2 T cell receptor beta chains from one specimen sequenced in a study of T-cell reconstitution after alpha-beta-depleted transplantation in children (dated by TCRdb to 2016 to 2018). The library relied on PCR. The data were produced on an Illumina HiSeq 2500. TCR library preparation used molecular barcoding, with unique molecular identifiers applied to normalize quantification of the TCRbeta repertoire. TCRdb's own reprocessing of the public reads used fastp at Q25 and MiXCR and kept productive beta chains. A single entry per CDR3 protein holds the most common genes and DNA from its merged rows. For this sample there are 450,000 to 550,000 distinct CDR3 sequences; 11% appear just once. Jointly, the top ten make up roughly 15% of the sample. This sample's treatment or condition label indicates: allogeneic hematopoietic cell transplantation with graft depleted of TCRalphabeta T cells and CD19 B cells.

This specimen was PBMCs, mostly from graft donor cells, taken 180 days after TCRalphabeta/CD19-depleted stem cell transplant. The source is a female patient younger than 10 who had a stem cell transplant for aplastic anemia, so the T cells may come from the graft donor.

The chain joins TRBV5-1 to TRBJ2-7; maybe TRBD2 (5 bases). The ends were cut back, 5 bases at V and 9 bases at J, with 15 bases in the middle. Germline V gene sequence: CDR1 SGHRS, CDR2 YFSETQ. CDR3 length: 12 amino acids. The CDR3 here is CASRNLEGTQYF. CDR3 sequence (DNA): TGCGCCAGCAGGAACCTAGAGGGAACGCAGTACTTC.

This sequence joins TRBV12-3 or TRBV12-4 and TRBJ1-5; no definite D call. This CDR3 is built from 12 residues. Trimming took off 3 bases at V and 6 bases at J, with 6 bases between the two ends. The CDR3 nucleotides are TGTGCCAGCAGTTTTATAGCTCAGCCCCAGCATTTT. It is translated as CASSFIAQPQHF.